Below, 10 T cell receptor beta chains from the same sample are listed, as sequenced in a study of radiation and T cells in renal cell carcinoma. The data were produced by immunoSEQ multiplex PCR, yet TCRdb's version contains in-frame clones alone and is incomplete. The data hold roughly 53,000 clones, with 65% to 90% observed a single time. The time point is: baseline pretreatment blood. The treatment was: 15 Gy SBRT to primary tumor, nephrectomy 4 weeks later. The sequencing used blood, collected from a patient whose treatment included radiotherapy and nephrectomy. These TCRs come from a woman aged 70-85 years with renal cell carcinoma.

The chain combines TRBV9 with TRBJ2-1; D call uncertain. The V gene lost 3 bases and the J gene lost 0 bases, with 10 bases spanning the gap. Germline values: CDR1 SGDLS, CDR2 YYNGEE. CDR3 length: 15 amino acids. CDR3 bases: TGTGCCAGCAGCGGTGGATTGAGCTCCTACAATGAGCAGTTCTTC. Translating it yields CASSGGLSSYNEQFF.

The chain has TRBV4-3 and TRBJ2-5; 9 bases are a match to TRBD2. J was trimmed by 4 bases and V by 1 base; bases with no gene match: 4. Germline values: CDR1 LGHNA, CDR2 YSLEER. CDR3 length: 15 amino acids. CDR3 coding DNA: TGCGCCAGCAGCCAAGGGAGCGGGAGGTTAGAGACCCAGTACTTC. Its translation is CASSQGSGRLETQYF.

This rearrangement joins TRBV7-9 to TRBJ2-1; D remains ambiguous. This CDR3 region has 16 residues. Germline CDR1 reads SEHNR; CDR2 reads FQNEAQ (reference sequence). V shed 4 bases and J shed 0 bases, with 13 bases lying between them. The CDR3 reads CASSSERLVSYNEQFF. For the CDR3, the DNA is TGTGCCAGCAGCTCCGAACGGCTAGTCTCCTACAATGAGCAGTTCTTC.

V gene TRBV5-1 combines with J gene TRBJ1-1; no firm D call. V lost 4 bases and J lost 0, with 16 bases in between. CDR1 and CDR2 from the germline V gene are SGHRS and YFSETQ. The length of the CDR3 is 16 residues. CDR3 residues: CASSLPTSSMNTEAFF. CDR3 DNA: TGCGCCAGCAGCCTCCCGACAAGTTCCATGAACACTGAAGCTTTCTTT.

The CDR3 DNA reads as TGTGCCACCACCGGGAACCCCGCTCCCTACGAGCAGTACTTC. It yields the protein CATTGNPAPYEQYF. The gene calls are TRBV6-1 and TRBJ2-7; possible D gene TRBD2, 5 bases. From germline, CDR1 is MNHNS and CDR2 SASEGT. The germline V and J ends were trimmed by 10 bases and 2 bases, with 18 bases remaining between them. The CDR3 covers 14 residues.

This rearrangement joins TRBV9 to TRBJ1-1; D may be TRBD1 (5 bases). This CDR3 region has 13 residues. CDR1 and CDR2 (germline): SGDLS, YYNGEE. V was trimmed by 0 bases and J by 3 bases, leaving 6 bases between them. CDR3 protein: CASSVGGDTEAFF. The DNA for the CDR3 is TGTGCCAGCAGCGTAGGGGGGGACACTGAAGCTTTCTTT.

The rearrangement joins TRBV7-6 to TRBJ2-2, with unresolved D. V lost 1 base to trimming and J lost 2 bases, with 5 bases between them. The CDR3 is made up of 14 amino acids. Germline V gene data show CDR1 as SGHVS and CDR2 as FNYEAQ. The CDR3 here is CASSLVANTGELFF. CDR3 DNA sequence: TGTGCCAGCAGCTTAGTAGCCAACACCGGGGAGCTGTTTTTT.

The chain recombines TRBV6-1 with TRBJ2-1, with 13 nucleotides matching TRBD2. Trimming cost V 3 bases and J 8 bases; bases outside gene matches: 7. CDR1 is MNHNS, CDR2 SASEGT, per germline. This CDR3 is 16 amino acids long. CDR3 nucleotide sequence: TGTGCCAGCAGTGAGGGACTAGCGGGGTTATCGGATGAGCAGTTCTTC. This codes for CASSEGLAGLSDEQFF.

The chain combines TRBV4-3 with TRBJ2-7, with D possibly TRBD2 on 5 matching bases. This CDR3 has 15 residues. Deletions cut 4 bases from V and 0 bases from J, with 13 bases between. Germline CDR1 is LGHNA and CDR2 is YSLEER. The CDR3 loop is CASSPRAGSSYEQYF. CDR3 bases: TGCGCCAGCAGCCCCCGGGCGGGTAGCTCCTACGAGCAGTACTTC.

The table lists this clone with a few counts. This rearrangement joins TRBV19 to TRBJ1-3; 10 bases map to TRBD1. CDR3 size: 18 residues. The junction had 16 bases not matched to a gene; V was cut back by 9 bases and J by 2 bases. CDR1 is LNHDA, CDR2 SQIVND, per germline (reference sequence). The CDR3 spells CASGNPRDRGPTGNTIYF. In nucleotides, the CDR3 is TGTGCCAGCGGAAATCCCCGGGACAGGGGTCCGACTGGAAACACCATATATTTT.